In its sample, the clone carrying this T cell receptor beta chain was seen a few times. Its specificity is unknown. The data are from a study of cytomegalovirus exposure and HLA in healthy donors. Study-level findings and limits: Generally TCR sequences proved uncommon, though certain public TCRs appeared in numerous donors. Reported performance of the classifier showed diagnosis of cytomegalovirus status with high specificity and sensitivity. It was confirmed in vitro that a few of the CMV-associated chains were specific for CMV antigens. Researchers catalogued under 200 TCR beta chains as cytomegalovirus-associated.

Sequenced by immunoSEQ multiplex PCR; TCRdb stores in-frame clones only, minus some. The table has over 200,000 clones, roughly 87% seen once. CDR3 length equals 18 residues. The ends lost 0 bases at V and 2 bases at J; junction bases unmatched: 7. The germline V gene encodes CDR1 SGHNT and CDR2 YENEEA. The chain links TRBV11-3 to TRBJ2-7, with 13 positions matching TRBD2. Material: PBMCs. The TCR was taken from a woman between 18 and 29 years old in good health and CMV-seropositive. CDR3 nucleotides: TGTGCCAGCAGCTTAGAGCAGGCCGGGACTAGCGGGACCTACGAGCAGTACTTC. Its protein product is CASSLEQAGTSGTYEQYF. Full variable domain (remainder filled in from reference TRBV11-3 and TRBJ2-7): EAGVVQSPRYKIIEKKQPVAFWCNPISGHNTLYWYLQNLGQGPELLIRYENEEAVDDSQLPKDRFSAERLKGVDSTLKIQPAELGDSAVYLCASSLEQAGTSGTYEQYFGPGTRLTVT.